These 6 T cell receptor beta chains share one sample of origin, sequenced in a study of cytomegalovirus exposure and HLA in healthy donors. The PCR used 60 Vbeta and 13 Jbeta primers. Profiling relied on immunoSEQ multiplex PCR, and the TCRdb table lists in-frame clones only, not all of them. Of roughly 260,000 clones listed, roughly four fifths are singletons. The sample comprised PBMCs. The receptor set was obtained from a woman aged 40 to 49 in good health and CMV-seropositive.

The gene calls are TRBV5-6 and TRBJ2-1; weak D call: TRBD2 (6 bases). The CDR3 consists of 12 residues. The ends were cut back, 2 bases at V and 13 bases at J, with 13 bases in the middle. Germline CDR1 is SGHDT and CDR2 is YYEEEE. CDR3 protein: CASSLSGTYQFF. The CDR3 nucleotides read TGTGCCAGCAGCTTATCAGGGACTTACCAGTTCTTC.

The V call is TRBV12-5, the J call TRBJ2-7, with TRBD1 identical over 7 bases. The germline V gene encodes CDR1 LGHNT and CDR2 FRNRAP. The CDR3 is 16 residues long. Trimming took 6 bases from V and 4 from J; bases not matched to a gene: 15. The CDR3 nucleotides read TGTGCTAGTGGCCAACGGACCGGGACAGTGACTTACGAGCAGTACTTC. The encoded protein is CASGQRTGTVTYEQYF.

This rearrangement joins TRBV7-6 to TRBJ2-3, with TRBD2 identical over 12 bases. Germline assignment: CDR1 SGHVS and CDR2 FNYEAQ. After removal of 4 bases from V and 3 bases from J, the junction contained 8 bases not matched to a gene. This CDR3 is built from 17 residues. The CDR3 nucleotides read TGTGCCAGCAGCTCCCGGACTAGCGGGGTGGGAACAGATACGCAGTATTTT. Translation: CASSSRTSGVGTDTQYF.

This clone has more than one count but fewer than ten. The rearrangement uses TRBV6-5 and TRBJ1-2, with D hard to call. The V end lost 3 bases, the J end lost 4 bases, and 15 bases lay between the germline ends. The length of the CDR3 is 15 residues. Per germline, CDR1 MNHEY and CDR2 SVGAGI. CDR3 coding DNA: TGTGCCAGCAGTTATTTGGGCCTTAGTGGCTATGGCTACACCTTC. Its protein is CASSYLGLSGYGYTF.

CDR3 amino acids: CASSQGWTGTAGPNEKLFF. In nucleotides, the CDR3 is TGCGCCAGCAGCCAAGGCTGGACGGGGACTGCCGGCCCAAATGAAAAACTGTTTTTT. The chain employs TRBV4-1 and TRBJ1-4, with D tentatively TRBD1 (5 bases). The CDR3 is 19 residues long. V shed 1 base and J shed 5 bases, with 23 bases lying between them. Per germline, CDR1 MGHRA and CDR2 YSYEKL.

CDR3 region: CASSLGQNSEKLFF. The CDR3, as DNA: TGTGCCAGCAGCTTGGGACAAAACAGTGAAAAACTGTTTTTT. The V gene is TRBV7-9, the J gene TRBJ1-4; D perhaps matches TRBD1 (6 bases). The CDR3 covers 14 residues. Deletions cut 3 bases from V and 7 bases from J, with 12 bases between. Germline V gives CDR1 SEHNR, CDR2 FQNEAQ (reference sequence).